This T cell receptor (beta chain) was obtained from a study of a mutant IDH1 vaccine in newly diagnosed glioma. Study-level information: Radiotherapy, temozolomide, or both had been given previously, and both were given to most.

Trimming took 4 bases from V and 6 from J; bases not matched to a gene: 7. The germline V gene encodes CDR1 SGDLS and CDR2 YYNGEE. This CDR3 comprises 14 residues. In regard to this clone: The antigen is not known.

Assay: immunoSEQ multiplex PCR; the TCRdb copy retains only in-frame clones and omits some. The sample lists over 95,000 clones, roughly 90% occurring once. Described time point: week 11, during vaccination. One vaccine dose held 300 ug of mutant IDH1 20-mer peptide and came with topical imiquimod. The gene calls are TRBV9 and TRBJ1-2; 9 bases are shared with TRBD1. The receptor was isolated from a woman aged 45-59 years with glioma. This specimen consisted of PBMCs, obtained from a glioma patient whose treatment included an IDH1 peptide vaccine. As DNA, the CDR3 is TGTGCCAGCAGCCCGGACAGGGGCTTTGATGGCTACACCTTC. Translating it yields CASSPDRGFDGYTF.